Each of the 27 T cell receptor beta chains below was sequenced from the same sample in a study of Graves' ophthalmopathy and Graves' hyperthyroidism. Beta-chain TCR CDR3 regions were amplified from RNA transcripts. HTBI primers served in a first-round RT-PCR, which a second-round multiplex PCR followed. TCRdb reprocessed the multiplex PCR reads with MiXCR, giving one entry per CDR3 protein. The sample has a few hundred thousand distinct CDR3 sequences; 17% are singletons. Source material: peripheral blood. Receptors were obtained from an adult woman with stable Graves' hyperthyroidism.

The CDR3 here is CSANRDPYEQYV. The CDR3 coding sequence is TGCAGTGCCAACAGGGATCCCTACGAGCAGTACGTC. V and J are TRBV20-1 and TRBJ2-7; D possibly corresponds to TRBD1 (6 bases). The CDR3 is 12 residues long. The V end lost 6 bases, the J end lost 2 bases, and 11 bases lay between the germline ends. CDR1 is DFQATT, CDR2 SNEGSKA, per germline (reference sequence).

The J gene is TRBJ2-7, the V gene TRBV6-5; D is ambiguous. V lost 4 bases to trimming and J lost 2 bases, with 15 bases between them. CDR1 is MNHEY, CDR2 SVGAGI, per germline. The CDR3 spans 15 residues. The CDR3 DNA sequence: TGTGCCAGCAGTTTATCGAACGGTACCGCCTACGAGCAGTACTTC. Translation gives CASSLSNGTAYEQYF.

This clonotype was detected many times. The chain couples TRBV12-3 or TRBV12-4 to TRBJ1-2, with D uncertain. The CDR3 is made up of 14 amino acids. The germline V and J ends were trimmed by 5 bases and 3 bases, with 13 bases remaining between them. CDR3 DNA: TGTGCCAGCAGTCCGGTGGGCGGGCACTATGGCTACACCTTC. This gives the protein CASSPVGGHYGYTF.

Ten or more counts support this clonotype. The rearrangement links TRBV20-1 to TRBJ2-4, with 8 bases that match TRBD2. This CDR3 contains 15 residues. From germline, CDR1 is DFQATT and CDR2 SNEGSKA (reference sequence). Trimming removed 7 bases from V and 2 bases from J; junction bases left unmatched: 10. The CDR3 DNA sequence: TGCAGTGGAGGAGCGGGAGCTTCTACCAAAAACATTCAGTACTTC. Residues: CSGGAGASTKNIQYF.

This clonotype was detected a few times. This chain links TRBV30 with TRBJ2-2; no definite D call. From germline, CDR1 is GTSNPN and CDR2 SVGIG (reference sequence). The CDR3 sequence is 15 residues long. V dropped 0 bases and J dropped 1 base, with 9 bases sitting between them. This CDR3 is CAWSVLPGNTGELFF. The CDR3 DNA follows: TGTGCCTGGAGTGTACTCCCAGGGAACACCGGGGAGCTGTTTTTT. Full variable domain (outside the CDR3, taken from reference TRBV30 and TRBJ2-2): SQTIHQWPATLVQPVGSPLSLECTVEGTSNPNLYWYRQAAGRGLQLLFYSVGIGQISSEVPQNLSASRPQDRQFILSSKKLLLSDSGFYLCAWSVLPGNTGELFFGEGSRLTVL.

This clonotype was picked up many times. The V and J genes are TRBV12-5 and TRBJ1-5; no definite D call. The CDR3 contains 14 residues. Between the trimmed V and J ends, which lost 3 bases and 4 bases, there was a span of 10 bases. CDR1 is LGHNT, CDR2 FRNRAP, per germline. The CDR3 reads CASGFDGENQPQHF. DNA for the CDR3: TGTGCTAGTGGTTTCGATGGTGAAAATCAGCCCCAGCATTTT.

At least ten counts were recorded for this clonotype. The CDR3 sequence is CASSRLKIRNQPQHF. The CDR3 nucleotides read TGTGCCAGTAGTAGGCTGAAGATACGCAATCAGCCCCAGCATTTT. The J gene is TRBJ1-5, the V gene TRBV19; D unclear. V gave up 4 bases and J gave up 2 bases, with 12 bases separating them. This CDR3 is 15 amino acids long. Germline CDR1 reads LNHDA; CDR2 reads SQIVND (reference sequence).

The chain employs TRBV7-2 and TRBJ2-3; D is undetermined. CDR3 size: 13 residues. Trimming removed 3 bases at V and 4 bases at J, with 8 bases between. Germline values: CDR1 SGHTA, CDR2 FQGNSA. Written as DNA, the CDR3 is TGTGCCAGCAGCTTTGCTGGGTCAGATACGCAGTATTTT. Translated: CASSFAGSDTQYF.

The table lists this clonotype with many counts. This chain joins TRBV10-3 and TRBJ1-2, with 10 bases aligning to TRBD1. CDR3 size: 14 residues. V lost 3 bases, J lost 5 bases, and 3 bases stayed unmatched. The germline gives CDR1 ENHRY, CDR2 SYGVKD. The CDR3 nucleotides are TGTGCCATCAGTGACGGGACAGGGGTATATGGCTACACCTTC. It translates to CAISDGTGVYGYTF.

The table lists this clonotype with many counts. The V gene is TRBV7-2, the J gene TRBJ2-5, with a weak D call TRBD2 (5 bases). CDR1 and CDR2 (germline): SGHTA, FQGNSA. Trimming left V 5 bases short and J 5 bases short, with 9 bases between. The CDR3 has 12 residues. CDR3: CASSATGETQYF. CDR3 coding DNA: TGTGCCAGCAGCGCCACGGGGGAGACCCAGTACTTC.

The sample holds many counts of this clonotype. This chain connects TRBV2 to TRBJ2-7; D call uncertain. Trimming cost V 8 bases and J 6 bases, with 20 bases left between them. The CDR3 is made up of 14 amino acids. Germline V lookup: CDR1 SNHLY, CDR2 FYNNEI. The CDR3 region has the DNA TGTGCCAGCTCACGGCAGGTAACAATGAGCGAGCAGTACTTC. This codes for CASSRQVTMSEQYF.

This clonotype occurred many times. This chain joins TRBV7-9 and TRBJ2-5; a possible D gene is TRBD1 (6 bases). CDR1 is SEHNR, CDR2 FQNEAQ, per germline (reference sequence). CDR3 length: 14 amino acids. The V gene lost 5 bases and the J gene lost 1 base, with 11 bases spanning the gap. CDR3 nucleotides: TGTGCCAGCAGCGCAAGGACAGCCCAAGAGACCCAGTACTTC. Translation gives CASSARTAQETQYF.

This clonotype was seen many times. V usage is TRBV19 and J usage is TRBJ2-6, with D perhaps matching TRBD2 (6 bases). The length of the CDR3 is 16 residues. V was clipped by 5 bases and J by 4 bases, with 15 bases between them. Germline loops: CDR1 LNHDA, CDR2 SQIVND (reference sequence). In DNA, the CDR3 is TGTGCCAGTAGTCTCCCGGGAGTGACCGGGGCCAACGTCCTGACTTTC. Residues: CASSLPGVTGANVLTF.

In this sample, this clonotype turned up many times. The rearrangement links TRBV6-1 to TRBJ2-7; TRBD2 is a possible D gene (5 bases). CDR3 length equals 15 residues. V was shortened by 5 bases and J by 0 bases, with 14 bases between the two germline ends. Germline-derived CDR1 and CDR2 are MNHNS and SASEGT. CDR3 sequence: CASSPRGSISYEQYF. CDR3 nucleotides: TGTGCCAGCAGTCCCCGGGGTAGTATCTCCTACGAGCAGTACTTC.

The V and J genes are TRBV6-2 or TRBV6-3 and TRBJ2-5, with D possibly matching TRBD2 (5 bases). Trimming cost V 0 bases and J 7 bases, with 12 bases left between them. Germline V gene sequence: CDR1 MNHEY, CDR2 SVGEGT. The CDR3 is 14 amino acids. CDR3 in amino acids: CASSYSRATATQYF. In DNA form, the CDR3 reads TGTGCCAGCAGTTACTCGAGGGCTACGGCGACCCAGTACTTC.

At least ten counts were recorded for this clonotype. The chain uses TRBV7-2 and TRBJ1-6; D is unresolved. CDR1 SGHTA and CDR2 FQGNSA come from the germline V gene. Trimming took 5 bases from V and 10 from J, leaving 6 bases between them. CDR3 length: 11 residues. As DNA, the CDR3 is TGTGCCAGCAGCGAAACCTCACCCCTCCACTTT. Translated, it gives CASSETSPLHF.

In this sample, this clonotype turned up many times. This CDR3 reads CASSFRRTNQPQHF. CDR3 in DNA: TGTGCCAGCAGTTTTCGACGGACTAATCAGCCCCAGCATTTT. The chain combines TRBV28 with TRBJ1-5; no clear D gene. Deletions cut 3 bases from V and 4 bases from J, with 10 bases between. This CDR3 has 14 residues. Looked up from germline, CDR1 is MDHEN and CDR2 is SYDVKM.

Ten or more counts support this clonotype. CDR3 sequence: CASSPPGLGPYEQYF. DNA for the CDR3: TGTGCCAGCAGTCCCCCGGGATTGGGACCCTACGAGCAGTACTTC. This chain uses TRBV6-2 or TRBV6-3 with TRBJ2-7, with D perhaps given as TRBD1 or TRBD2 (5 bases each). There are 15 residues in the CDR3. The V end was cut by 5 bases, the J end by 2 bases, with 16 bases between. The V gene's germline CDR1 is MNHEY and CDR2 SVGEGT.

This chain uses TRBV4-1 with TRBJ1-1, with 7 nucleotides matching TRBD1. Per the germline V gene, CDR1 is MGHRA and CDR2 is YSYEKL. The CDR3 consists of 19 residues. J was trimmed by 6 bases and V by 0 bases; bases with no gene match: 19. CDR3 nucleotide sequence: TGCGCCAGCAGCCAAGAATACATCAATGTTCAGGGGGGCTGGGCTGAAGCTTTCTTT. Protein product: CASSQEYINVQGGWAEAFF.

This clonotype was recorded many times. The rearrangement joins TRBV19 to TRBJ2-7; 10 bases align to TRBD1. Looked up from germline, CDR1 is LNHDA and CDR2 is SQIVND (reference sequence). Trimming removed 5 bases from V and 6 bases from J; junction bases left unmatched: 13. The CDR3 contains 16 residues. CDR3 DNA: TGTGCCAGTAGTGCGGAACGGGACAGGGGAACCCTCGAGCAGTACTTC. Residues: CASSAERDRGTLEQYF. The whole variable domain, remainder taken from reference TRBV19 and TRBJ2-7, is DGGITQSPKYLFRKEGQNVTLSCEQNLNHDAMYWYRQDPGQGLRLIYYSQIVNDFQKGDIAEGYSVSREKKESFPLTVTSAQKNPTAFYLCASSAERDRGTLEQYFGPGTRLTVT.

This clonotype was counted at least ten times. V and J are TRBV14 and TRBJ2-7; no clear D gene. V was trimmed by 6 bases and J by 0 bases, leaving 12 bases between them. Per the germline V gene, CDR1 is SGHDN and CDR2 is FVKESK. This CDR3 spans 14 amino acids. DNA for the CDR3: TGTGCCAGCAGTGAGGACGGTCCCTCCTACGAGCAGTACTTC. Its protein product is CASSEDGPSYEQYF.

The chain recombines TRBV6-5 with TRBJ1-5; no definite D call. CDR3 size: 12 residues. V lost 4 bases to trimming and J lost 7 bases, with 8 bases between them. The germline gives CDR1 MNHEY, CDR2 SVGAGI. CDR3 in DNA: TGTGCCAGCAGTTTAGCTGTGCAGCCCCAGCATTTT. Protein: CASSLAVQPQHF.

This clonotype occurred once. Because the CDR3 is missing its conserved closing phenylalanine or tryptophan, this is likely a read error. The gene calls are TRBV28 and TRBJ1-2, with 7 bases identical to TRBD1. CDR3 length: 13 residues. Looked up from germline, CDR1 is MDHEN and CDR2 is SYDVKM. After removal of 6 bases from V and 7 bases from J, the junction contained 8 bases not matched to a gene. CDR3 in DNA: TGTGCCAGCAGGACGACAGGGTTGGGTGGCTACACCGTC. It encodes CASRTTGLGGYTV.

This clonotype was counted many times. The rearrangement uses TRBV6-5 and TRBJ1-1, with a possible D match to TRBD1 (5 bases). V was pared by 2 bases and J by 6 bases, with 10 bases between. The CDR3 sequence is 13 residues long. Germline CDR1 and CDR2: MNHEY and SVGAGI. The CDR3 bases are TGTGCCAGCAGTTACACGGGAGGGGCTGAAGCTTTCTTT. This gives the protein CASSYTGGAEAFF.

This clonotype has a count of ten or more. The chain carries TRBV7-2 and TRBJ1-1, with 8 bases lining up with TRBD1. This CDR3 has 15 residues. From germline, CDR1 is SGHTA and CDR2 FQGNSA. V trimming: 5 bases; J trimming: 5 bases; junction bases outside the gene matches: 10. The CDR3 DNA sequence: TGTGCCAGCAGCCCGATCAGGGGGCGGCAAACTGAAGCTTTCTTT. Protein: CASSPIRGRQTEAFF.

This chain links TRBV29-1 with TRBJ2-7, with TRBD2 identical over 9 bases. The V gene's germline CDR1 is SQVTM and CDR2 ANQGSEA. This CDR3 is 14 amino acids long. Germline trimming cut 6 bases from V and 7 bases from J; bases unmatched to any gene: 13. The CDR3 DNA reads as TGCAGCGTGTACGGGCGGGAGGGCCAAGGGGAGCAGTACTTC. Its translation is CSVYGREGQGEQYF.

The genes are TRBV7-8 and TRBJ2-2, with D maybe TRBD2 (5 bases). Germline V gene lookup returns CDR1 SGHVS and CDR2 FQNEAQ. The CDR3 sequence is 14 residues long. Trimming removed 5 bases from V and 7 bases from J, with 14 bases in between. CDR3 nucleotides: TGTGCCAGCAGCGAGCAGTATGGAGGCGGGGAGCTGTTTTTT. As protein: CASSEQYGGGELFF. The whole variable domain, filled in from reference TRBV7-8 and TRBJ2-2, reads GAGVSQSPRYKVAKRGQDVALRCDPISGHVSLFWYQQALGQGPEFLTYFQNEAQLDKSGLPSDRFFAERPEGSVSTLKIQRTQQEDSAVYLCASSEQYGGGELFFGEGSRLTVL.